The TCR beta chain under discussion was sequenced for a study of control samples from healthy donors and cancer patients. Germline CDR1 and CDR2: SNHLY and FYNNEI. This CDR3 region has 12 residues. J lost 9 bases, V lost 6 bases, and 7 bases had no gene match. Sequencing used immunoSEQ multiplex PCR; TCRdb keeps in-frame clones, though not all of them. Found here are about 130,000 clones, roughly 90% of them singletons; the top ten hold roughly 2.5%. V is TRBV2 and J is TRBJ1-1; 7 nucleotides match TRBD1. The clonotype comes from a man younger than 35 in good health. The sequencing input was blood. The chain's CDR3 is CASRGDRVKAFF. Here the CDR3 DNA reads TGTGCCAGCAGGGGAGACAGGGTGAAAGCTTTCTTT.